This TCR beta chain was sequenced for a study of human CD8 memory T cell subsets (dated by TCRdb to the early 2020s). Background on the whole study: The clonal relationships among stem-like (TSTEM), progenitor exhausted-like (TPEX) and effector memory CD8+ T cell subsets were assessed by comparing the TCRbeta repertoires of these subsets. TCRbeta repertoires were obtained from TSTEM, TPEX and effector memory subsets contributed by each of over 5 donors.

Notes on this clonotype: Its binding antigen is unknown.

Density gradient separation was used to isolate peripheral blood mononuclear cells from healthy donor buffy coats. Negative magnetic separation using EasySep or MojoSort CD8+ T cell isolation kits was how the study enriched total CD8+ T cells. An RNeasy Mini Kit was used to extract total RNA from duplicate vials of roughly 160,000 sorted CD8+ T cells per subset. The PBMCs were used fresh or after being cryopreserved in fetal bovine serum with 10% DMSO. CD8+ T cell subsets were sorted to purity by fluorescence-activated cell sorting on a FACSAria III. From a lookup of the germline V gene, CDR1 and CDR2 are SGDLS and YYNGEE. The CDR3 goes from the cysteine to the phenylalanine over 17 residues. DNA is not recorded here. A Human TCR Profiling Kit was used to prepare UMI-labeled 5' RACE TCRbeta libraries. Every TCRbeta library was prepared in parallel with an identical number of PCR cycles. The study's own analysis went as follows. Each TCRbeta library contained between about 3,000 and 18,000 functional CDR3beta clonotypes. MIGEC 1.2.9 handled UMI extraction and consensus assembly, with a minimum of three reads required per UMI. In-frame CDR3beta repertoires were extracted with MiXCR 3.0.3. Each sample was downsampled to 42,000 randomly selected UMIs before diversity metrics were computed in VDJtools 1.2.1. Repertoire overlap metrics D, R and F2 were calculated in VDJtools for the top 3,000 clones of each sample pair. TCRdb reprocessed the public reads and reports one entry per CDR3 protein sequence, without DNA. It is TCRdb's table, rather than the study itself, that gives the V and J calls and clone size. The sample table includes some 9,000 distinct CDR3 sequences. The ten largest clones take up about 22% of the sample.

Overall study outcomes, separate from this receptor: Greater repertoire diversity in TSTEM than in TPEX subsets was suggested by Chao1 estimates, potentially reflecting a broader range of specificities. Both stem-like subsets shared clonotypes with effector memory cells, but TSTEM and TPEX repertoires overlapped minimally, suggesting distinct antigen spectra. Normalized Shannon-Wiener diversity was similarly high in TSTEM and TPEX subsets, while effector memory subsets were less diverse by comparison. Only TCRbeta chains were sequenced, and repertoire comparisons were based on several donors, with testing performed by paired t-tests and Bonferroni correction.

The chain links TRBV9 with TRBJ2-3; TCRdb's D call of TRBD2 is untestable without DNA. Sample: CD8+ T cells from PBMCs. This sequence was found in a human donor in good health. The CDR3 corresponds to CASSVGLAGGKTDTQYF.